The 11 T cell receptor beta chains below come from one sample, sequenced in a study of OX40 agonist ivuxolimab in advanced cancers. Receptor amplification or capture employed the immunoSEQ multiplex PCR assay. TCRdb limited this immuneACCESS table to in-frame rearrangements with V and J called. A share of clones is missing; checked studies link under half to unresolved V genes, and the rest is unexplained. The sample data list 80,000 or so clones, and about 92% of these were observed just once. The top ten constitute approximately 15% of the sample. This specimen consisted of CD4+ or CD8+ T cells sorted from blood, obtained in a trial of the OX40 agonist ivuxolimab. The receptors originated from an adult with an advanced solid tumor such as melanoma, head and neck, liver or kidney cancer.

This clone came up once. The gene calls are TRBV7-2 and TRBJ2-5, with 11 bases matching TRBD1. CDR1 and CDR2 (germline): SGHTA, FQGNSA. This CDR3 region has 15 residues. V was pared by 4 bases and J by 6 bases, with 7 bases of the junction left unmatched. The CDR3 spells CASSSPGQGGKTQYF. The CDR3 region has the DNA TGTGCCAGCAGCTCCCCGGGACAGGGGGGGAAGACCCAGTACTTC. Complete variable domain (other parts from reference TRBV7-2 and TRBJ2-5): GAGVSQSPSNKVTEKGKDVELRCDPISGHTALYWYRQSLGQGLEFLIYFQGNSAPDKSGLPSDRFSAERTGGSVSTLTIQRTQQEDSAVYLCASSSPGQGGKTQYFGPGTRLLVL.

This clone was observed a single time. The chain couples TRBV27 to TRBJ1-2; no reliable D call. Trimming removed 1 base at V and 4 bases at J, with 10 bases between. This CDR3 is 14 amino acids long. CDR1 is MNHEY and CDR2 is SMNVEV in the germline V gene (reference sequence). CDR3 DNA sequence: TGTGCCAGCAGTTTATTGGCAGGTAGCTATGGCTACACCTTC. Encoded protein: CASSLLAGSYGYTF.

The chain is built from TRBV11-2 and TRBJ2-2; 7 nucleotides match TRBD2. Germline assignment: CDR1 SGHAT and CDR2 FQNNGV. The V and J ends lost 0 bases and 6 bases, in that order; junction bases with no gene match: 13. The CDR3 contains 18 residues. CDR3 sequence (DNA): TGTGCCAGCAGCTTAGAGCCCTCGACTAGCCCGGCTTCCGGGGAGCTGTTTTTT. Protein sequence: CASSLEPSTSPASGELFF.

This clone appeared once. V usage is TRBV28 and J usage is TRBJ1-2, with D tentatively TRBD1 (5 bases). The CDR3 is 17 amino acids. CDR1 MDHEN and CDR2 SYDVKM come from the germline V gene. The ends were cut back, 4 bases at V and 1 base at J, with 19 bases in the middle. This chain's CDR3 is CASSSVKVGRDNYGYTF. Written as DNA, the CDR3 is TGTGCCAGCAGTTCCGTCAAAGTGGGGCGCGATAACTATGGCTACACCTTC.

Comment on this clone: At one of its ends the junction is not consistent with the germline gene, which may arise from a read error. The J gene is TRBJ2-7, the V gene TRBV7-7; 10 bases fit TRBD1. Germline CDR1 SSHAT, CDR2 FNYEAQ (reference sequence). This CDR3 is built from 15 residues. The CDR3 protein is CASSLGQGSSYEQYF. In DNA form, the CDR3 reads TGTGCTAGCAGCCTGGGACAGGGGAGCTCCTACGAGCAGTACTTC.

The CDR3 DNA reads TGTGCCAGCAGCTTTGGGACAGGGTATTTCAACACTGAAGCTTTCTTT. The encoded protein is CASSFGTGYFNTEAFF. The chain has TRBV5-6 and TRBJ1-1; 9 nucleotides match TRBD1. The V gene's germline CDR1 is SGHDT and CDR2 YYEEEE. The CDR3 extends over 16 amino acids. After removal of 2 bases from V and 2 bases from J, the junction contained 7 bases not matched to a gene.

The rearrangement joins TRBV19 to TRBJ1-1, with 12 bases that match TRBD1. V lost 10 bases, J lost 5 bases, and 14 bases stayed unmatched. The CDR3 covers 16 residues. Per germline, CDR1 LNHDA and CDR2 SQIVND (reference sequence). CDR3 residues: CATRGQGAIFGTEAFF. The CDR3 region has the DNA TGTGCCACCCGGGGACAGGGGGCGATCTTCGGAACTGAAGCTTTCTTT.

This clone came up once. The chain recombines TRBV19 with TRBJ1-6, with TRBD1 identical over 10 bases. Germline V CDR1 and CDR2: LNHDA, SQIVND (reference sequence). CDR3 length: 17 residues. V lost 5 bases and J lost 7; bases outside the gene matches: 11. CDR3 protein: CASSPGDRGARNSPLHF. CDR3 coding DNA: TGTGCCAGTAGTCCAGGGGACAGGGGAGCGCGGAATTCACCCCTCCACTTT.

DNA for the CDR3: TGTGCCACCAGCAGGGACGGGGGGCCTTCGATGGCTGAAGCTTTCTTT. This codes for CATSRDGGPSMAEAFF. This chain links TRBV15 with TRBJ1-1, with D maybe TRBD1 (6 bases). The CDR3 covers 16 residues. Trimming shortened V by 3 bases and J by 6 bases, and 20 bases separated the two germline ends. Germline-derived CDR1 and CDR2 are LNHNV and YYDKDF (reference sequence).

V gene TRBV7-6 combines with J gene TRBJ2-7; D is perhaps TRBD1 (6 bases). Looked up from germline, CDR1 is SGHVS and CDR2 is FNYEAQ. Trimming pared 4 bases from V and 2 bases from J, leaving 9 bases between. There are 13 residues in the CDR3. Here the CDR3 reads CASSSDRTYEQYF. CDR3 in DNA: TGTGCCAGCAGCTCGGACAGAACCTACGAGCAGTACTTC.

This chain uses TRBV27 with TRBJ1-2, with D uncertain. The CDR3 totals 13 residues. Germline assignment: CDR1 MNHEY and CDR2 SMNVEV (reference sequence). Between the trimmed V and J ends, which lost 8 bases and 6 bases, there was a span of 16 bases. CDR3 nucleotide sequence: TGTGCCAGCGGACTGAGGGCTGGCGATGGCTACACCTTC. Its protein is CASGLRAGDGYTF.